This T cell receptor (beta chain) was found in a study of blood T cell repertoires in COVID-19 (TCRdb year 2020). With respect to the entire study: Samples covering the acute and convalescent phases of COVID-19 were provided by collaborators in the United States, Italy and Spain. The repertoires were made available in a free public database intended to serve as a resource for research on the immune response to SARS-CoV-2. Where available, HLA class I and class II types were taken from metadata supplied by the sample provider and were not determined by assay-based typing. Nearly every sample came with metadata listing a de-identified subject ID, COVID-19 status, age in years and sex. The dataset comprised deeply sampled blood TCRbeta repertoires from subjects exposed to, actively infected with, or recovered from COVID-19. Samples came from the ongoing ImmuneRACE study (first 160 participants) plus 1,254 subjects from 6 global collaborators. The material from the prospective study consisted of cDNA or gDNA derived from T cells, B-cell-depleted T cells, or PBMCs. General conclusions and limits of the study: How much clinical and demographic metadata was included differed by source and by participant, and the metadata was provided uncurated.

The immunoSEQ Assay, a bias-controlled multiplex PCR, was used to amplify TCRbeta CDR3 regions from genomic DNA. Regarding the original processing steps: The number of nucleated cells in each sample was estimated by amplification of reference gene primers within the assay. To quantify the absolute abundance of each unique TCRbeta CDR3 rearrangement, sequence reads were collapsed and filtered. For each sample, productive Simpson clonality was calculated as the square root of Simpson's diversity index over productive rearrangements. TCRdb provides this immuneACCESS table in a form limited to in-frame rearrangements. Some clones are lacking; in checked studies, under half of them reflect an unresolved V gene, and why the rest are absent is not known. That table supplies the V and J calls and clone size; D and trimming were determined from the DNA. The sample data list some 140,000 clones, and approximately 80% of these were observed just once. Around an eighth of the sample belongs to the ten largest clones.

About this clone itself: Which antigen it targets is not known. It has no much larger one-base neighbor in the sample; base qualities were not kept.

In Seattle, one collaborating source enrolled patients while the infection was active and tracked those patients longitudinally over the course of disease. The collaborating institutions used their own protocols to collect whole blood in K2EDTA tubes. Collaborator samples were shipped for TCRbeta analysis as frozen whole blood, isolated PBMCs, or DNA extracted from either sample type. Sequences were obtained from peripheral blood. The origin of this receptor is a woman aged 55-69 years with COVID-19, enrolled during active disease.

The DNA reads TGTGCCAGCAGTAAACAGGGGAATACTGAAGCTTTCTTT. Its translation is CASSKQGNTEAFF. In this chain, TRBV6-5 is recombined with TRBJ1-1; the central 7 bases match TRBD1. V ends up 5 bases short and J 5 bases short, with an unmatched junction base count of 5. From cysteine to phenylalanine, the CDR3 is 13 amino acids long. This entry keeps only the CDR3 DNA: 39 bases, framed from base 1. In the germline V gene, CDR1 corresponds to MNHEY and CDR2 to SVGAGI.